The 3 T cell receptor beta chains below all came from one sample that was sequenced in a study of identifying expanded T cells in peripheral blood. Data came from immunoSEQ multiplex PCR; TCRdb stores just in-frame clones and leaves some out. The sample lists approximately 100,000 clones; around nine tenths were seen once. The sequencing sample was made of blood. These receptors were collected from a person aged 18 to 75 in good health.

The chain is built from TRBV4-3 and TRBJ2-5; no clear D gene. There are 15 residues in the CDR3. V was cut by 5 bases and J by 5 bases, with 18 bases left in between. Germline V gene lookup returns CDR1 LGHNA and CDR2 YSLEER. The CDR3 DNA reads TGCGCCAGCAGCTTCGGGCAACTGGGGATGGAGACCCAGTACTTC. Protein product: CASSFGQLGMETQYF.

This chain links TRBV19 with TRBJ2-5; 9 nucleotides line up with TRBD1. The CDR3 is made up of 14 amino acids. V gave up 5 bases and J gave up 5 bases; unmatched junction bases: 6. From germline, CDR1 is LNHDA and CDR2 SQIVND (reference sequence). The CDR3 reads CASSRDRVSETQYF. The CDR3 DNA reads TGTGCCAGTAGTCGGGACAGGGTATCTGAGACCCAGTACTTC.

The chain carries TRBV10-2 and TRBJ2-7, with D perhaps matching TRBD1 (8 bases). The CDR3 length is 14 residues. The V end was cut by 7 bases, the J end by 9 bases, with 22 bases between. In germline, CDR1 is WSHSY, CDR2 SAAADI. The CDR3 loop reads CASTGQGQGGTQYF. The CDR3, as DNA: TGCGCCAGCACGGGGCAAGGACAGGGAGGGACGCAGTACTTC.